These 26 T cell receptor beta chains originate from one sample sequenced in a study of CD8+ T cells in alopecia areata. Sequencing relied on a cDNA template that was reverse transcribed from extracted RNA. Some clones are missing from TCRdb's copy, which holds only in-frame ones; the method was immunoSEQ multiplex PCR. The table shows 65,000 to 95,000 clones, with 51% occurring only once. Sequencing was carried out using NKG2D-high CD8+ T cells sorted from blood. The receptors here all came from a human donor with alopecia areata.

This clone was seen a few times. The rearrangement joins TRBV25-1 to TRBJ2-7, with unresolved D. V was shortened by 8 bases and J by 2 bases, with 13 bases between the two germline ends. The length of the CDR3 is 13 residues. Looked up from germline, CDR1 is MGHDK and CDR2 is SYGVNS. The CDR3: CASLGPAPYEQYF. The CDR3 region has the DNA TGTGCCAGCTTGGGTCCAGCACCCTACGAGCAGTACTTC.

The rearrangement uses TRBV28 and TRBJ2-1; weak D call: TRBD2 (6 bases). CDR3 length equals 13 residues. The V end was cut by 8 bases, the J end by 5 bases, with 13 bases between. Germline V gene data show CDR1 as MDHEN and CDR2 as SYDVKM. CDR3 nucleotides: TGTGCCAGCTGCCCGGGAGAGGACAATGAGCAGTTCTTC. Protein sequence: CASCPGEDNEQFF.

This clone was counted once. V is TRBV6-5 and J is TRBJ1-2; D gene uncertain. V was cut by 6 bases and J by 2 bases, with 7 bases left in between. The CDR3 is 12 amino acids. CDR1 is MNHEY and CDR2 is SVGAGI in the germline V gene. CDR3 nucleotide sequence: TGTGCCAGCAGCCGCCCCAACTATGGCTACACCTTC. Translated: CASSRPNYGYTF.

V gene TRBV5-1 combines with J gene TRBJ2-1, with TRBD2 matching 11 bases. The CDR3 is 15 residues long. V shed 4 bases and J 8 bases; nucleotides not matched to a gene: 8. Germline CDR1 and CDR2: SGHRS and YFSETQ. The CDR3 DNA follows: TGCGCCAGCAGCCCTACTAGCGGGGGTTCGTATGAGCAGTTCTTC. Residues: CASSPTSGGSYEQFF.

This sequence joins TRBV28 and TRBJ1-5; the match to TRBD1 covers 7 bases. Germline V CDR1 and CDR2: MDHEN, SYDVKM. V was pared by 6 bases and J by 6 bases, with 5 bases of the junction left unmatched. The CDR3 is 13 amino acids. The CDR3 loop is CASRTGRGQPQHF. Here the CDR3 DNA reads TGTGCCAGCAGGACAGGGAGGGGTCAGCCCCAGCATTTT.

The J gene is TRBJ2-1, the V gene TRBV7-9; D might be TRBD2 (6 bases). V shed 5 bases and J shed 7 bases, with 15 bases lying between them. The CDR3 is 14 amino acids. CDR1 and CDR2 from the germline V gene are SEHNR and FQNEAQ (reference sequence). The CDR3 nucleotides are TGTGCCAGCAGCCCCCCCACGGGGAGGAATGAGCAGTTCTTC. It specifies CASSPPTGRNEQFF.

The chain uses TRBV27 and TRBJ1-4; 7 bases match TRBD1. V lost 5 bases, J lost 6 bases, and 15 bases stayed unmatched. The length of the CDR3 is 17 residues. The germline V gene has CDR1 MNHEY and CDR2 SMNVEV (reference sequence). The CDR3 loop is CASSPHRDREFDEKLFF. In DNA form, the CDR3 reads TGTGCCAGCAGTCCCCATCGAGACAGGGAATTCGATGAAAAACTGTTTTTT. Combining the CDR3 with reference TRBV27 and TRBJ1-4 gives the whole variable domain EAQVTQNPRYLITVTGKKLTVTCSQNMNHEYMSWYRQDPGLGLRQIYYSMNVEVTDKGDVPEGYKVSRKEKRNFPLILESPSPNQTSLYFCASSPHRDREFDEKLFFGSGTQLSVL.

This clone has a handful of counts. The chain uses TRBV7-9 and TRBJ2-1; possibly TRBD2 for D (5 bases). The CDR3 extends over 15 amino acids. Looked up from germline, CDR1 is SEHNR and CDR2 is FQNEAQ (reference sequence). Trimming stripped 5 bases from V and 9 bases from J, with 20 bases between. CDR3 in amino acids: CASSQGLGLRIEQFF. DNA for the CDR3: TGTGCCAGCAGCCAAGGCCTAGGACTGAGAATTGAGCAGTTCTTC.

This clone has more than one count but fewer than ten. The gene calls are TRBV29-1 and TRBJ2-7; D might be TRBD1 (7 bases). In germline, CDR1 is SQVTM, CDR2 ANQGSEA. The CDR3 contains 13 residues. Trimming pared 4 bases from V and 2 bases from J, leaving 12 bases between. The CDR3 sequence: CSVVGGTAYEQYF. In DNA, the CDR3 is TGCAGCGTTGTAGGGGGGACAGCCTACGAGCAGTACTTC.

V gene TRBV5-6 combines with J gene TRBJ2-1; 10 bases align to TRBD1. The J segment lost 1 base and the V segment lost 5 bases, leaving 9 bases of the junction unmatched. This CDR3 contains 17 residues. CDR1 is SGHDT and CDR2 is YYEEEE in the germline V gene. CDR3 in amino acids: CASSPDRGTASYNEQFF. CDR3 sequence (DNA): TGTGCCAGCAGTCCGGACAGGGGGACGGCTTCCTACAATGAGCAGTTCTTC.

This clone was seen more than once but under ten times. This chain uses TRBV30 with TRBJ1-1; D is uncertain. Germline V gene lookup returns CDR1 GTSNPN and CDR2 SVGIG (reference sequence). This CDR3 spans 13 amino acids. V was trimmed by 4 bases and J by 3 bases, leaving 12 bases between them. The CDR3 sequence: CAWMVQEDTEAFF. The CDR3, as DNA: TGTGCCTGGATGGTCCAGGAGGACACTGAAGCTTTCTTT.

V gene TRBV30 combines with J gene TRBJ2-3, with D perhaps matching TRBD2 (6 bases). Deletions cut 4 bases from V and 6 bases from J, with 17 bases between. The CDR3 is 14 residues long. Germline CDR1 GTSNPN, CDR2 SVGIG (reference sequence). CDR3 protein: CAWNGVGGLDTQYF. CDR3 nucleotides: TGTGCCTGGAACGGGGTTGGAGGGTTGGATACGCAGTATTTT.

The V gene is TRBV28, the J gene TRBJ1-5; TRBD1 is a possible D gene (5 bases). This CDR3 has 15 amino acids. V shed 3 bases and J shed 6 bases, with 15 bases lying between them. The germline V gene encodes CDR1 MDHEN and CDR2 SYDVKM. CDR3 residues: CASSFYQGVTQPQHF. The CDR3 nucleotides read TGTGCCAGCAGTTTTTACCAGGGCGTGACTCAGCCCCAGCATTTT.

A few counts support this clone. The chain employs TRBV29-1 and TRBJ1-2; D is uncertain. The CDR3 consists of 11 residues. Trimming cost V 6 bases and J 5 bases, with 10 bases left between them. Germline CDR1 SQVTM, CDR2 ANQGSEA. The CDR3 region is CSVDYKYGYTF. The CDR3 region has the DNA TGCAGCGTGGATTACAAGTATGGCTACACCTTC.

Remarks on this clone: This CDR3 is also generated by other DNA sequences in the sample. This rearrangement joins TRBV29-1 to TRBJ1-1; the D gene is possibly TRBD1 (6 bases). V was trimmed by 6 bases and J by 5 bases, leaving 7 bases between them. The CDR3 has 10 residues. CDR1 is SQVTM, CDR2 ANQGSEA, per germline. CDR3 in amino acids: CSVQGTEAFF. Written as DNA, the CDR3 is TGCAGCGTGCAGGGGACTGAAGCTTTCTTT.

This clone was recorded a few times. The J gene is TRBJ2-3, the V gene TRBV28; D might be TRBD1 (6 bases). The CDR3 is 15 residues long. The V end was cut by 5 bases, the J end by 4 bases, with 16 bases between. CDR1 and CDR2 from the germline V gene are MDHEN and SYDVKM. The CDR3 reads CASSLPSGQPDTQYF. The DNA for the CDR3 is TGTGCCAGCAGTCTCCCCTCAGGACAGCCAGATACGCAGTATTTT.

The rearrangement uses TRBV29-1 and TRBJ2-3; 10 bases match TRBD1. The CDR3 length is 18 residues. V dropped 2 bases and J dropped 2; count of bases not matched to a gene: 13. Germline CDR1 and CDR2: SQVTM and ANQGSEA. The CDR3 protein is CSVEFFFGGTGDTDTQYF. In nucleotides, the CDR3 is TGCAGCGTTGAATTTTTCTTTGGTGGGACAGGGGACACAGATACGCAGTATTTT.

V and J are TRBV29-1 and TRBJ1-4, with D possibly matching TRBD1 (5 bases). The V gene lost 4 bases and the J gene lost 8 bases, with 11 bases spanning the gap. The CDR3 sequence is 12 residues long. The germline V gene has CDR1 SQVTM and CDR2 ANQGSEA. CDR3 nucleotides: TGCAGCGTTGTGGGGCGCGAGGAAAAACTGTTTTTT. Protein sequence: CSVVGREEKLFF.

V is TRBV27 and J is TRBJ2-5; D uncertain. With 4 bases removed from V and 5 bases from J, the gap between germline ends came to 14 bases. This CDR3 has 14 residues. Germline-derived CDR1 and CDR2 are MNHEY and SMNVEV (reference sequence). In DNA, the CDR3 is TGTGCCAGCAGTTCGACTCCTATGGGGGAGACCCAGTACTTC. Translated, it gives CASSSTPMGETQYF.

The genes are TRBV27 and TRBJ2-5; unclear D gene. The J call is uncertain, as TRBJ2-7 better fits the DNA end. The CDR3 totals 12 residues. The germline CDR1 and CDR2 sequences are MNHEY and SMNVEV (reference sequence). The CDR3 sequence: CASSLYGYEQYF. The CDR3 DNA reads TGTGCCAGCAGTTTATACGGCTACGAGCAGTACTTC.

The V and J genes are TRBV7-9 and TRBJ2-7; maybe TRBD2 (5 bases). Between the trimmed V and J ends, which lost 5 bases and 6 bases, there was a span of 14 bases. The CDR3 spans 13 residues. Per germline, CDR1 SEHNR and CDR2 FQNEAQ (reference sequence). The CDR3 loop reads CASSRQLESEQYF. CDR3 nucleotides: TGTGCCAGCAGCCGACAACTAGAATCCGAGCAGTACTTC.

The V call is TRBV29-1, the J call TRBJ2-7; no reliable D call. CDR1 is SQVTM, CDR2 ANQGSEA, per germline. The CDR3 is 12 amino acids. V lost 5 bases to trimming and J lost 1 base, with 9 bases between them. The CDR3 spells CSVLPDSYEQYF. The CDR3 DNA reads as TGCAGCGTTCTCCCGGATTCCTACGAGCAGTACTTC.

The chain combines TRBV27 with TRBJ1-1; 7 bases line up with TRBD1. Per the germline V gene, CDR1 is MNHEY and CDR2 is SMNVEV (reference sequence). The CDR3 is 12 amino acids. V trimming: 5 bases; J trimming: 9 bases; junction bases outside the gene matches: 6. For the CDR3, the DNA is TGTGCCAGCAGTCTCCCGGGACAGAAAGCTTTCTTT. Translating it yields CASSLPGQKAFF.

CDR3 region: CASTLSGSADTQYF. CDR3 coding DNA: TGTGCCAGCACCCTCTCCGGTAGCGCAGATACGCAGTATTTT. The V and J genes are TRBV6-6 and TRBJ2-3; TRBD2 might be the D (5 bases). V gave up 7 bases and J gave up 4 bases, with 15 bases separating them. The CDR3 has 14 residues. Per germline, CDR1 MNHNY and CDR2 SVGAGI (reference sequence).

This chain links TRBV29-1 with TRBJ2-5, with 9 bases matching TRBD1. Trimming removed 0 bases from V and 5 bases from J; junction bases left unmatched: 4. The V gene's germline CDR1 is SQVTM and CDR2 ANQGSEA. The CDR3 spans 14 residues. CDR3 sequence reads: CSVEDGDRVETQYF. The CDR3 bases are TGCAGCGTTGAAGATGGGGACAGGGTGGAGACCCAGTACTTC.

The V call is TRBV5-6, the J call TRBJ2-3; maybe TRBD2 (5 bases). Germline loops: CDR1 SGHDT, CDR2 YYEEEE. V was clipped by 2 bases and J by 5 bases, with 9 bases between them. CDR3 size: 13 residues. The CDR3 protein is CASSFGEGDTQYF. CDR3 in DNA: TGTGCCAGCAGCTTCGGGGAAGGAGATACGCAGTATTTT.